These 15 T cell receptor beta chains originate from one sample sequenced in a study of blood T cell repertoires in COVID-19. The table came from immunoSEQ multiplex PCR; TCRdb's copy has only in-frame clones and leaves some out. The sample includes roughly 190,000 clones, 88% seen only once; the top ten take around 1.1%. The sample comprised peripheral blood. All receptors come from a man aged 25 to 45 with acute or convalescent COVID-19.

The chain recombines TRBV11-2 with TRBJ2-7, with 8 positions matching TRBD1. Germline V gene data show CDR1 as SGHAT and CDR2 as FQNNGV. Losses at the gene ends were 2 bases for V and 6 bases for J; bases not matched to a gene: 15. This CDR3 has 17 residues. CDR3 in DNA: TGTGCCAGCAGCTTACCCGGACAGGGAAGAAGTGCGGGCGAGCAGTACTTC. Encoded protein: CASSLPGQGRSAGEQYF.

CDR3 nucleotide sequence: TGTGCCAGCAGTTCCGCGAACACCGGGGAGCTGTTTTTT. Residues: CASSSANTGELFF. The V gene is TRBV28, the J gene TRBJ2-2; D gene uncertain. In germline, CDR1 is MDHEN, CDR2 SYDVKM. V was trimmed by 4 bases and J by 0 bases, leaving 3 bases between them. The CDR3 consists of 13 residues.

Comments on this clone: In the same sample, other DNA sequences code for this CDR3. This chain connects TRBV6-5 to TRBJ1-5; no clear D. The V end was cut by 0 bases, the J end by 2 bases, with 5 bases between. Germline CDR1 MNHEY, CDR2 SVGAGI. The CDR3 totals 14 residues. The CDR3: CASSYSGGNQPQHF. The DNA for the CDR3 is TGTGCCAGCAGTTACTCCGGGGGCAATCAGCCCCAGCATTTT.

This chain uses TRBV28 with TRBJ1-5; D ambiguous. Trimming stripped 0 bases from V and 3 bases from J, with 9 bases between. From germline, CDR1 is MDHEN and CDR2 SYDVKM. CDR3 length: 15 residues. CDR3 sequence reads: CASSLWRQNNQPQHF. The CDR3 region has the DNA TGTGCCAGCAGTTTATGGCGACAAAACAATCAGCCCCAGCATTTT.

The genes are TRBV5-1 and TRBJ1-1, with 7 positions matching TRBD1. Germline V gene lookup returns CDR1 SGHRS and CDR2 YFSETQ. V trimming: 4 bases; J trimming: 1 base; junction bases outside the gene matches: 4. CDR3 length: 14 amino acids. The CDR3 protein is CASSTGQPNTEAFF. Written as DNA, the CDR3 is TGCGCCAGCAGCACGGGACAGCCGAACACTGAAGCTTTCTTT.

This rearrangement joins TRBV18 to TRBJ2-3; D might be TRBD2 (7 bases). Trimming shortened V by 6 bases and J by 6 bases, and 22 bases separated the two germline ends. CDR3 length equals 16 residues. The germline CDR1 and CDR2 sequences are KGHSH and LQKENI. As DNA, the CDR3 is TGTGCCAGCTCGCTCGTCATGGGGGGGGGCCTGGATACGCAGTATTTT. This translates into CASSLVMGGGLDTQYF.

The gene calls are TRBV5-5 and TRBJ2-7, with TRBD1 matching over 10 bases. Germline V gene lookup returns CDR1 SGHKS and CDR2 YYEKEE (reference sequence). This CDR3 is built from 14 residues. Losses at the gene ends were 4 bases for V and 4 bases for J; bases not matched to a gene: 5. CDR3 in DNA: TGTGCCAGCAGCCCCGGACAGGGGGGATACGAGCAGTACTTC. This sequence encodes CASSPGQGGYEQYF. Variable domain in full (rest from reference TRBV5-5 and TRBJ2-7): DAGVTQSPTHLIKTRGQQVTLRCSPISGHKSVSWYQQVLGQGPQFIFQYYEKEERGRGNFPDRFSARQFPNYSSELNVNALLLGDSALYLCASSPGQGGYEQYFGPGTRLTVT.

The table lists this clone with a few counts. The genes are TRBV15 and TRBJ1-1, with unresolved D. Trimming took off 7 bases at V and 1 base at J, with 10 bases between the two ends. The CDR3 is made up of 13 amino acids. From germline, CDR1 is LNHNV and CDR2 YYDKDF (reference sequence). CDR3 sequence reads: CATKRAPNTEAFF. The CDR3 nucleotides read TGTGCCACCAAGAGGGCCCCGAACACTGAAGCTTTCTTT.

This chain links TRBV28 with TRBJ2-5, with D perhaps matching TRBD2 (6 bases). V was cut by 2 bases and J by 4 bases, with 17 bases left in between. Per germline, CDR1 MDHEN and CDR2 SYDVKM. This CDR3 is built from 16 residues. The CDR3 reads CASSLRVVGGGETQYF. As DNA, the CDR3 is TGTGCCAGCAGTTTAAGGGTTGTGGGGGGAGGAGAGACCCAGTACTTC.

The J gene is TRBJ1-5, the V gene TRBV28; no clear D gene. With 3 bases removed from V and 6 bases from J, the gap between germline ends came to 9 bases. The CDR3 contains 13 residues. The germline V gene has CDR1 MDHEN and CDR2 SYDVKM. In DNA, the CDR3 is TGTGCCAGCAGTTTGGAGGCTTTTCAGCCCCAGCATTTT. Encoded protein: CASSLEAFQPQHF.

CDR3 DNA: TGTGCCAGCAGTTTGCAGGGTGGGGAAAAACTGTTTTTT. Translated, it gives CASSLQGGEKLFF. This sequence joins TRBV27 and TRBJ1-4, with D perhaps TRBD1 (5 bases). The CDR3 consists of 13 residues. In germline, CDR1 is MNHEY, CDR2 SMNVEV (reference sequence). The V gene lost 3 bases and the J gene lost 8 bases, with 10 bases spanning the gap. The full variable domain, completed using reference TRBV27 and TRBJ1-4, is EAQVTQNPRYLITVTGKKLTVTCSQNMNHEYMSWYRQDPGLGLRQIYYSMNVEVTDKGDVPEGYKVSRKEKRNFPLILESPSPNQTSLYFCASSLQGGEKLFFGSGTQLSVL.

CDR3: CASSDVMGARTEAFF. CDR3 nucleotides: TGTGCCAGCAGTGACGTTATGGGGGCGAGAACTGAAGCTTTCTTT. V and J are TRBV6-2 or TRBV6-3 and TRBJ1-1; D might be TRBD1 (6 bases). CDR1 and CDR2 from the germline V gene are MNHEY and SVGEGT. CDR3 length equals 15 residues. V gave up 5 bases and J gave up 5 bases, with 18 bases separating them.

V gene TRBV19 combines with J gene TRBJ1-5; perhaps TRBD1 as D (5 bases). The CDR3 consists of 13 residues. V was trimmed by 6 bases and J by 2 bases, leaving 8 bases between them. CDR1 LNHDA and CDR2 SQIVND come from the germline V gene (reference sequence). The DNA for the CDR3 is TGTGCCAGTAGGCTGACAGGCAATCAGCCCCAGCATTTT. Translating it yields CASRLTGNQPQHF.

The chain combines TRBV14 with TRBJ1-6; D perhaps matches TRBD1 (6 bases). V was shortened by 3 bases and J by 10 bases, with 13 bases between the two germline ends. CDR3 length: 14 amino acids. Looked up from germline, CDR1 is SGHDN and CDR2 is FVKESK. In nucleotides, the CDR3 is TGTGCCAGCAGCCACAAACAGGGTTGGTCACCCCTCCACTTT. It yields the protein CASSHKQGWSPLHF. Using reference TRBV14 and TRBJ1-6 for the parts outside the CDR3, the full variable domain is EAGVTQFPSHSVIEKGQTVTLRCDPISGHDNLYWYRRVMGKEIKFLLHFVKESKQDESGMPNNRFLAERTGGTYSTLKVQPAELEDSGVYFCASSHKQGWSPLHFGNGTRLTVT.

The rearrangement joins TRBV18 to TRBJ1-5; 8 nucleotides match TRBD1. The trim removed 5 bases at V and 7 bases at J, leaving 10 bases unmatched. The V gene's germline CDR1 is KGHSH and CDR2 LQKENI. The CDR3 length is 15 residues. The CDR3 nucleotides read TGTGCCAGCTCAAACGGACAGGGAACGGGACAGCCCCAGCATTTT. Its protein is CASSNGQGTGQPQHF.